This entry describes one TCR beta chain. This sample is drawn from a study of cytomegalovirus exposure and HLA in healthy donors. Profiled with immunoSEQ multiplex PCR; TCRdb holds only in-frame clones, not every one. Found here are about 150,000 clones, roughly 90% of them singletons; the top ten hold 4.5%. Losses at the gene ends were 6 bases for V and 7 bases for J; bases not matched to a gene: 0. There are 13 residues in the CDR3. Germline V lookup: CDR1 MNHNS, CDR2 SASEGT. Sequencing used PBMCs. The sequence came from a man younger than 35 in good health and CMV-seropositive. V and J are TRBV6-1 and TRBJ2-1, with 13 nucleotides matching TRBD2. CDR3 nucleotides: TGTGCCAGCAGGACTAGCGGGGGGAATGAGCAGTTCTTC. It codes for CASRTSGGNEQFF.